Each of the 8 T cell receptor beta chains below was sequenced from the same sample in a study of T cells after yellow fever vaccination (dated by TCRdb to about 2019). The treatment or condition label for this specimen denotes: live attenuated yellow fever vaccine strain. The library was built by means of 5' RACE. Sequencing used an Illumina HiSeq 2500. The public reads were quality trimmed at Q25 with fastp and then assembled into clones with MiXCR by TCRdb, keeping productive beta chains. All rows with the same CDR3 protein become a single entry with the most common DNA and genes. Present in this sample are 510,000 or so distinct CDR3 sequences, roughly a fifth of which were seen just once. Jointly, the top ten make up 14% of the sample. This sample comprised PBMCs, obtained 15 days after the yellow fever booster vaccination. Receptors were obtained from a young man who received the YFV17D yellow fever vaccine.

The chain combines TRBV5-4 with TRBJ2-3, with 12 bases fitting TRBD2. The CDR3 consists of 18 residues. V dropped 1 base and J dropped 2; count of bases not matched to a gene: 8. Germline V gene sequence: CDR1 SGHNT, CDR2 YYREEE (reference sequence). The CDR3 sequence: CASSLMLAGGSHTDTQYF. CDR3 sequence (DNA): TGTGCCAGCAGCTTGATGCTAGCGGGAGGGAGTCACACAGATACGCAGTATTTT.

This clonotype was observed a handful of times. The CDR3 loop reads CASSGGGSRIYEQYF. DNA of the CDR3: TGTGCCAGCAGTGGGGGAGGGTCAAGGATTTACGAGCAGTACTTC. The chain carries TRBV25-1 and TRBJ2-7; TRBD2 aligns across 7 bases. Germline V lookup: CDR1 MGHDK, CDR2 SYGVNS. V trimming: 4 bases; J trimming: 4 bases; junction bases outside the gene matches: 10. The CDR3 consists of 15 residues.

V gene TRBV3-1 combines with J gene TRBJ2-7; D remains unclear. Germline-derived CDR1 and CDR2 are LGHDT and YNNKEL (reference sequence). Trimming took 3 bases from V and 0 from J, leaving 6 bases between them. The CDR3 has 13 residues. The CDR3, as DNA: TGTGCCAGCAGCCACCCCACCTCCTACGAGCAGTACTTC. This codes for CASSHPTSYEQYF.

This clonotype came up a few times. The rearrangement joins TRBV6-4 to TRBJ2-1, with D tentatively TRBD2 (6 bases). Germline V gene data show CDR1 as MRHNA and CDR2 as SNTAGT. V dropped 8 bases and J dropped 7 bases, with 15 bases sitting between them. The CDR3 totals 13 residues. The CDR3 protein is CASSSRRGNEQFF. The CDR3 DNA is TGTGCCAGCTCCTCTCGTCGGGGGAATGAGCAGTTCTTC.

The chain has TRBV18 and TRBJ2-2; possibly TRBD2 for D (7 bases). CDR3 length equals 15 residues. The V gene lost 0 bases and the J gene lost 6 bases, with 11 bases spanning the gap. The germline V gene has CDR1 KGHSH and CDR2 LQKENI. The CDR3 sequence: CASSPPSGGPGELFF. As DNA, the CDR3 is TGTGCCAGCTCACCACCGTCGGGGGGCCCCGGGGAGCTGTTTTTT.

The chain joins TRBV20-1 to TRBJ2-1, with D perhaps matching TRBD1 (6 bases). The CDR3 covers 14 residues. Trimming shortened V by 0 bases and J by 7 bases, and 13 bases separated the two germline ends. Germline V gene data show CDR1 as DFQATT and CDR2 as SNEGSKA (reference sequence). This CDR3 is CSARESTGINEQFF. As DNA, the CDR3 is TGCAGTGCTAGAGAGTCGACAGGCATAAATGAGCAGTTCTTC.

This chain connects TRBV9 to TRBJ1-6; TRBD1 aligns across 8 bases. Germline assignment: CDR1 SGDLS and CDR2 YYNGEE. V dropped 7 bases and J dropped 9; count of bases not matched to a gene: 12. This CDR3 has 15 amino acids. This CDR3 is CASLGRGQGGSPLHF. The CDR3 region has the DNA TGTGCCAGCTTGGGACGAGGACAGGGAGGTTCACCCCTCCACTTT.

The chain recombines TRBV5-1 with TRBJ2-1; D unclear. CDR1 is SGHRS and CDR2 is YFSETQ in the germline V gene. The CDR3 covers 13 residues. Trimming left V 4 bases short and J 5 bases short, with 10 bases between. Here the CDR3 DNA reads TGCGCCAGCAGCAGATCTTTGGACAATGAGCAGTTCTTC. Translated, it gives CASSRSLDNEQFF.